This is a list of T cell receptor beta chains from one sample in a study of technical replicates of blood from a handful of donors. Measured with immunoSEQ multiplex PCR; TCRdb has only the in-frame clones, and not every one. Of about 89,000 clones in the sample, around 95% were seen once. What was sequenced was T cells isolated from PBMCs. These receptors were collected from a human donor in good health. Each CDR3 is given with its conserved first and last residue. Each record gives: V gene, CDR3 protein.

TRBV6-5	CASSRTAATEAFF
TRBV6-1	CAGLDRGVEKLFF
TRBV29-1	CSVFNVGDRVTTRQGPTQDYGYTF
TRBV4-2	CASSQDDWTSYEQYF
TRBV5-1	CASSPGLNGDNEQFF
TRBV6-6	CASGGQLMNTEAFF
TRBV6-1	CASSVVIGGQGWDEQYF
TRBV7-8	CASSLERGGRETQYF
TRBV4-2	CASSQAGDDRTQYF
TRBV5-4	CASSLIPTGNTEAFF
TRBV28	CACGQGGEKLFF
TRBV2	CASRDRGRGSYGYTF
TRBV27	CASSLSFLGGYEQYF
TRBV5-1	CASSAGTRNTEAFF
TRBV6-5	CASSYNGIYEQYF
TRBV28	CASSFPGRGQETQYF
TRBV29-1	CSVDRTSGRSYNEQFF
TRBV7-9	CASSRETGLPHPEQYF
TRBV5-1	CASSYDRWTEAFF
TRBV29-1	CSVGTGQFHHEQYF
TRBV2	CASTPGLANIQYF
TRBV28	CASSSGGTSGFEQYF
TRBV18	CASSPFAGDSYEQYF
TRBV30	CAWVVFPLERSGSGQVLHEQYF
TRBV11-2	CASCESFYEQYF
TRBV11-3	CASSFTLTGLTEAFF
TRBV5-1	CASSLAQTGSLVEQYF
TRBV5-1	CASSLEAGGTDTQYF
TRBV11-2	CASRPTGFVAGANVLTF
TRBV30	CAWRAPGGREDF
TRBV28	CASSWGGTGETQYF
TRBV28	CASSSVTGAGELFF
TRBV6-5	CASSQDSLEAFF